The 27 T cell receptor beta chains below come from one sample, sequenced in a study of T cells in Graves' hyperthyroidism and ophthalmopathy. Amplification of TCR beta CDR3 regions used RNA as the template. In the first-round RT-PCR of the TCR CDR3, the HTBI primer set was used. MiXCR, applied by TCRdb to the multiplex PCR reads, yields one record per CDR3 protein. The repertoire has a few hundred thousand distinct CDR3 sequences, around 20% of them found once; the top ten carry about two fifths. The sequenced material came from blood. The receptors stem from a man between 45 and 60 years old with Graves' ophthalmopathy.

This clonotype has a count of ten or more. This chain connects TRBV7-3 to TRBJ2-1; tentatively, D is TRBD2 (5 bases). The CDR3 is 12 amino acids. The V gene lost 8 bases and the J gene lost 0 bases, with 5 bases spanning the gap. Germline V gene data show CDR1 as SGHTA and CDR2 as FQGTGA. The CDR3, as DNA: TGTGCCAGCGGGAGCTCCTACAATGAGCAGTTCTTC. It encodes CASGSSYNEQFF.

There are many counts of this clonotype. The CDR3 bases are TGTGCCACCAGTGATTTGCAAGCAGGGACCCACACCGGGGAGCTGTTTTTT. This gives the protein CATSDLQAGTHTGELFF. This chain connects TRBV24-1 to TRBJ2-2, with D perhaps given as TRBD1 or TRBD2 (5 bases each). V was shortened by 0 bases and J by 3 bases, with 13 bases between the two germline ends. Germline CDR1 is KGHDR and CDR2 is SFDVKD. The CDR3 has 17 amino acids.

J is TRBJ1-3 and V is TRBV7-2; no clear D. Germline CDR1 reads SGHTA; CDR2 reads FQGNSA. The CDR3 runs to 16 residues. V dropped 3 bases and J dropped 0 bases, with 12 bases sitting between them. The CDR3 region is CASSFSPRGSGNTIYF. As DNA, the CDR3 is TGTGCCAGCAGCTTTTCCCCCCGGGGCTCTGGAAACACCATATATTTT.

The chain is built from TRBV24-1 and TRBJ1-5; D might be TRBD1 (6 bases). Trimming removed 6 bases from V and 5 bases from J, with 10 bases in between. Germline V lookup: CDR1 KGHDR, CDR2 SFDVKD. The CDR3 has 13 residues. CDR3 residues: CATSWAGDQPQHF. Here the CDR3 DNA reads TGTGCCACCAGTTGGGCAGGGGATCAGCCCCAGCATTTT.

The rearrangement links TRBV28 to TRBJ1-4; a weak D match, TRBD1 (5 bases). Germline V lookup: CDR1 MDHEN, CDR2 SYDVKM. This CDR3 is built from 18 residues. Trimming took off 5 bases at V and 0 bases at J, with 19 bases between the two ends. CDR3 DNA sequence: TGTGCCAGCAGTCTCCTCGGGACTTTTGGCTCAACTAATGAAAAACTGTTTTTT. Translated: CASSLLGTFGSTNEKLFF.

This clonotype was detected many times. CDR3 residues: CAIAGAGIDEQFF. The CDR3 bases are TGTGCCATTGCGGGAGCGGGGATAGATGAGCAGTTCTTC. This chain connects TRBV10-3 to TRBJ2-1; 7 bases map to TRBD2. This CDR3 is 13 amino acids long. Trimming cost V 9 bases and J 8 bases; bases outside gene matches: 10. The germline V gene encodes CDR1 ENHRY and CDR2 SYGVKD.

This chain connects TRBV5-1 to TRBJ1-1; 7 nucleotides agree with TRBD1. CDR3 length: 12 amino acids. Germline V gene data show CDR1 as SGHRS and CDR2 as YFSETQ. The V and J ends lost 0 bases and 10 bases, in that order; junction bases with no gene match: 3. CDR3 in amino acids: CASSLDGQAAFF. The CDR3 DNA sequence: TGCGCCAGCAGCTTGGACGGACAGGCAGCTTTCTTT.

The genes are TRBV28 and TRBJ1-2, with TRBD1 matching 9 bases. The CDR3 sequence is 15 residues long. Per germline, CDR1 MDHEN and CDR2 SYDVKM. V lost 6 bases and J lost 0; bases outside the gene matches: 5. The CDR3, as DNA: TGTGCCAGCAGCCCCGACAGGGGGGCTAACTATGGCTACACCTTC. This sequence encodes CASSPDRGANYGYTF.

The sample holds many counts of this clonotype. The chain has TRBV5-1 and TRBJ2-7; 7 nucleotides align to TRBD2. The V and J ends lost 4 bases and 6 bases, in that order; junction bases with no gene match: 7. The CDR3 is made up of 13 amino acids. Germline CDR1 reads SGHRS; CDR2 reads YFSETQ. The CDR3 sequence: CASSGGGDGEQYF. DNA of the CDR3: TGCGCCAGCAGCGGGGGGGGAGACGGCGAGCAGTACTTC.

This clonotype occurred a few times. The chain links TRBV12-3 or TRBV12-4 to TRBJ1-5; D is unclear. There are 16 residues in the CDR3. Trimming took off 3 bases at V and 9 bases at J, with 21 bases between the two ends. The DNA for the CDR3 is TGTGCCAGCAGTTTTGACTCCACGTCCGGCTGGGGGCCCCAGCATTTT. It encodes CASSFDSTSGWGPQHF.

This clonotype was recorded many times. The rearrangement uses TRBV7-9 and TRBJ1-1; D not resolved. V was cut by 6 bases and J by 0 bases, with 14 bases left in between. The CDR3 covers 15 residues. Germline V gives CDR1 SEHNR, CDR2 FQNEAQ (reference sequence). The CDR3 sequence: CASSRAAPLNTEAFF. In DNA form, the CDR3 reads TGTGCCAGCAGTAGGGCAGCTCCATTGAACACTGAAGCTTTCTTT.

The chain joins TRBV2 to TRBJ2-7, with TRBD2 matching 9 bases. Losses at the gene ends were 9 bases for V and 5 bases for J; bases not matched to a gene: 5. Germline CDR1 SNHLY, CDR2 FYNNEI. CDR3 length equals 12 residues. CDR3 residues: CASGTSPHEQYF. DNA for the CDR3: TGTGCCAGTGGGACTAGCCCCCACGAGCAGTACTTC.

This clonotype was recorded a few times. The V gene is TRBV10-3, the J gene TRBJ1-1; unclear D gene. CDR3 size: 14 residues. CDR1 and CDR2 (germline): ENHRY, SYGVKD. The V gene lost 4 bases and the J gene lost 1 base, with 10 bases spanning the gap. The DNA of the CDR3 is TGTGCCATCAGTGTAACAGCGCCGAACACTGAAGCTTTCTTT. Protein product: CAISVTAPNTEAFF.

Regarding this clonotype: Its ends do not fully match the called genes, so a read error is possible. This chain joins TRBV6-1 and TRBJ2-7; D is perhaps TRBD1 or TRBD2 (5 bases each). Germline loops: CDR1 MNHNS, CDR2 SASEGT. This CDR3 is 14 amino acids long. The CDR3 sequence is CASSPGTASYEQCF. The CDR3 DNA follows: TGTGCCAGCAGTCCCGGGACGGCCTCCTACGAGCAGTGCTTC.

In its sample, this clonotype was seen many times. This chain connects TRBV24-1 to TRBJ2-2; perhaps TRBD2 as D (5 bases). Germline V lookup: CDR1 KGHDR, CDR2 SFDVKD. V dropped 4 bases and J dropped 3 bases, with 11 bases sitting between them. The CDR3 totals 15 residues. In DNA, the CDR3 is TGTGCCACCAGTGACAGCTTAGCGTACACCGGGGAGCTGTTTTTT. Its translation: CATSDSLAYTGELFF.

This clonotype was observed a few times. The chain is built from TRBV10-3 and TRBJ2-4, with a tentative D call TRBD1 (6 bases). V was cut by 0 bases and J by 1 base, with 7 bases left in between. CDR1 ENHRY and CDR2 SYGVKD come from the germline V gene. The CDR3 contains 15 residues. The CDR3 reads CAISESQGAKNIQYF. The DNA of the CDR3 is TGTGCCATCAGTGAGTCCCAGGGGGCCAAAAACATTCAGTACTTC.

In its sample, this clonotype was seen a few times. This sequence joins TRBV13 and TRBJ2-5; TRBD1 might be the D (6 bases). Germline lookup yields CDR1 PRHDT and CDR2 FYEKMQ (reference sequence). This CDR3 is built from 17 residues. V was shortened by 4 bases and J by 4 bases, with 22 bases between the two germline ends. DNA for the CDR3: TGTGCCAGCAGCTCGCAACACAGGGCCCGCGAGAGAGAGACCCAGTACTTC. Translating it yields CASSSQHRARERETQYF.

This clonotype was picked up many times. CDR3 in DNA: TGCGCCAGCAGCTTAAGGACAGGGGGCTACGAGCAGTACTTC. It specifies CASSLRTGGYEQYF. The V and J genes are TRBV5-1 and TRBJ2-7; 10 bases are a match to TRBD1. The CDR3 length is 14 residues. The ends lost 2 bases at V and 3 bases at J; junction bases unmatched: 2. CDR1 and CDR2 from the germline V gene are SGHRS and YFSETQ.

This clonotype was counted only a few times. The rearrangement joins TRBV4-1 to TRBJ2-7; D not certain. The CDR3 is 14 residues long. Trimming shortened V by 4 bases and J by 0 bases, and 10 bases separated the two germline ends. Germline CDR1 is MGHRA and CDR2 is YSYEKL. CDR3 nucleotide sequence: TGCGCCAGCAGCCGTTCGACGGGCTCCTACGAGCAGTACTTC. Its protein is CASSRSTGSYEQYF.

Many counts were recorded for this clonotype. The gene calls are TRBV5-1 and TRBJ2-3; 8 bases are shared with TRBD1. The V gene's germline CDR1 is SGHRS and CDR2 YFSETQ. This CDR3 contains 16 residues. The trim removed 0 bases at V and 4 bases at J, leaving 7 bases unmatched. The CDR3 spells CASSLAIGRGPDTQYF. CDR3 bases: TGCGCCAGCAGCTTGGCCATTGGCAGGGGGCCAGATACGCAGTATTTT.

This clonotype was recorded a few times. The J gene is TRBJ1-5, the V gene TRBV7-9; D might be TRBD1 (5 bases). Germline-derived CDR1 and CDR2 are SEHNR and FQNEAQ (reference sequence). With 3 bases removed from V and 4 bases from J, the gap between germline ends came to 10 bases. This CDR3 comprises 14 residues. CDR3 sequence reads: CASSFGTDNQPQHF. As DNA, the CDR3 is TGTGCCAGCAGCTTCGGGACCGATAATCAGCCCCAGCATTTT.

The CDR3 here is CASSLAGGYEKLFF. The CDR3 bases are TGCGCCAGCAGCTTAGCAGGGGGCTATGAAAAACTGTTTTTT. V is TRBV5-1 and J is TRBJ1-4, with TRBD1 matching over 8 bases. Losses at the gene ends were 2 bases for V and 6 bases for J; bases not matched to a gene: 3. CDR1 is SGHRS and CDR2 is YFSETQ in the germline V gene. CDR3 length: 14 residues.

This CDR3 is CASSSAHTRQYF. Here the CDR3 DNA reads TGTGCCAGCAGTTCTGCCCATACAAGGCAGTACTTC. The chain uses TRBV6-1 and TRBJ2-7; D is unclear. The CDR3 totals 12 residues. Deletions cut 5 bases from V and 9 bases from J, with 14 bases between. CDR1 is MNHNS, CDR2 SASEGT, per germline.

This clonotype came up many times. The chain joins TRBV3-1 to TRBJ1-4; unclear D gene. The CDR3 totals 14 residues. V dropped 7 bases and J dropped 8 bases, with 17 bases sitting between them. In germline, CDR1 is LGHDT, CDR2 YNNKEL (reference sequence). The CDR3 sequence is CASTPGGGKEKLFF. As DNA, the CDR3 is TGTGCCAGCACCCCTGGTGGCGGCAAGGAAAAACTGTTTTTT.

Many counts were recorded for this clonotype. The genes are TRBV11-2 and TRBJ1-1; D gene ambiguous. V lost 5 bases to trimming and J lost 1 base, with 11 bases between them. This CDR3 has 14 residues. Germline V gene lookup returns CDR1 SGHAT and CDR2 FQNNGV. This chain's CDR3 is CASSIGRANTEAFF. Here the CDR3 DNA reads TGTGCCAGCAGCATCGGACGGGCGAACACTGAAGCTTTCTTT.

The chain couples TRBV20-1 to TRBJ2-3; D not certain. The CDR3 totals 13 residues. The germline V gene has CDR1 DFQATT and CDR2 SNEGSKA (reference sequence). V was trimmed by 6 bases and J by 2 bases, leaving 12 bases between them. The CDR3 protein is CSALDTDTDTQYF. CDR3 nucleotides: TGCAGTGCCCTAGATACCGACACAGATACGCAGTATTTT.

The chain carries TRBV7-2 and TRBJ2-5; weak D call: TRBD2 (5 bases). CDR3 size: 16 residues. V was clipped by 3 bases and J by 1 base, with 15 bases between them. Looked up from germline, CDR1 is SGHTA and CDR2 is FQGNSA. CDR3: CASSLGPGNVQETQYF. CDR3 bases: TGTGCCAGCAGCTTGGGCCCGGGAAACGTCCAAGAGACCCAGTACTTC.